This T cell receptor (beta chain) was recovered during a study of T cell changes during pregnancy in multiple sclerosis. TCRdb keeps only in-frame clones here, not all; method: immunoSEQ multiplex PCR. The table shows 50,000 to 65,000 clones, with 90% occurring only once. This clone was recorded only once. Trimming at V came to 5 bases and at J to 3 bases, leaving 5 bases not matched to a gene. The CDR3 length is 14 residues. CDR1 ENHRY and CDR2 SYGVKD come from the germline V gene. The V gene is TRBV10-3, the J gene TRBJ1-2; 8 positions match TRBD1. This TCR derives from a female donor with multiple sclerosis, enrolled in a pregnancy study. Here the sequenced sample was CD8+ T cells from peripheral blood mononuclear cells, taken before pregnancy. CDR3 region: CAISYRGQDYGYTF. CDR3 in DNA: TGTGCCATCAGTTACCGGGGACAGGACTATGGCTACACCTTC.